The sequence of this T cell receptor (beta chain) was determined in a study of response to subunit inactivated influenza vaccine. Trimming removed 0 bases from V and 5 bases from J; junction bases left unmatched: 3. The CDR3 runs to 14 residues. Germline V gives CDR1 SGHVS, CDR2 FNYEAQ. TCRdb redid the calling of the RT-PCR reads with MiXCR, one entry per CDR3 protein. The sample contains 540,000 or so distinct CDR3 sequences, under 15% of which appear only once. This clonotype has a handful of counts. J is TRBJ2-5 and V is TRBV7-6, with TRBD1 matching over 7 bases. The sample here was PBMCs from blood, taken 40 to 50 days after vaccination. This TCR derives from a man aged 50-59 years who received an inactivated influenza vaccine. The chain's CDR3 is CASSLATGMETQYF. For the CDR3, the DNA is TGTGCCAGCAGCTTAGCGACAGGGATGGAGACCCAGTACTTC.